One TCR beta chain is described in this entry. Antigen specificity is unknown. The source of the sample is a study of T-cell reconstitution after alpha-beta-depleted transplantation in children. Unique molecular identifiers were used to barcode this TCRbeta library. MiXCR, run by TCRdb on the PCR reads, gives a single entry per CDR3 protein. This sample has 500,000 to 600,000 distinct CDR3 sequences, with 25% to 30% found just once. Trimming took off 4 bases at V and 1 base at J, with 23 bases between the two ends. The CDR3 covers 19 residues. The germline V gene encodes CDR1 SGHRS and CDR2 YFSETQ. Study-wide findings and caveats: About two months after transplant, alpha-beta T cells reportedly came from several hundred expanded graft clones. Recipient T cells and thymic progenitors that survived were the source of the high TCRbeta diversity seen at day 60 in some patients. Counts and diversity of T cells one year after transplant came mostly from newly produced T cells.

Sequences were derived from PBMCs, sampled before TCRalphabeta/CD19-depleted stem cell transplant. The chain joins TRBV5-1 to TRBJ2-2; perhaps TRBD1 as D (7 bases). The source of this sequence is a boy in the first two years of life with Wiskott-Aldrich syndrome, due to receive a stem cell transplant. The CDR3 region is CASSRRQGRDLENTGELFF. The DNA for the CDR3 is TGCGCCAGCAGCAGGAGACAGGGAAGGGACTTGGAGAACACCGGGGAGCTGTTTTTT.